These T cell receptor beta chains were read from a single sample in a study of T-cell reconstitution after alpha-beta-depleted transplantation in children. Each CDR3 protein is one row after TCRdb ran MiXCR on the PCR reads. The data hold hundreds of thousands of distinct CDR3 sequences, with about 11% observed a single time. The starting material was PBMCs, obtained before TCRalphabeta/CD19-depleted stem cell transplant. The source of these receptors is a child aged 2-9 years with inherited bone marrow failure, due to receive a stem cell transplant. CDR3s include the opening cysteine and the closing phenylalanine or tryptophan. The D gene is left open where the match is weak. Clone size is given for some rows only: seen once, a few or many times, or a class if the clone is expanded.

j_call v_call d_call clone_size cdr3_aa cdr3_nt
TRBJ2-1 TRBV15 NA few CATSGPPSDRSSSYNEQFF TGTGCCACCAGCGGGCCCCCCTCCGACAGGTCCAGCTCCTACAATGAGCAGTTCTTC
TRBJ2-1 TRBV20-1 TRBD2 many CSARGLAGEQFF TGCAGTGCTAGAGGTCTAGCGGGAGAGCAGTTCTTC
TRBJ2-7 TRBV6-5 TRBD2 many CASSYSPSGSYEQYF TGTGCCAGCAGTTACTCCCCTAGCGGCTCCTACGAGCAGTACTTC
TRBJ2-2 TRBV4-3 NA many CASSSDSFTGELFF TGCGCCAGCAGCTCCGACTCTTTCACCGGGGAGCTGTTTTTT
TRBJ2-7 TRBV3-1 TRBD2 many CASSQDPPSGEPYEQYF TGTGCCAGCAGCCAAGATCCCCCCAGCGGGGAGCCTTACGAGCAGTACTTC
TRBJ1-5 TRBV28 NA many CASLFQDGSNQPQHF TGTGCCAGCCTATTCCAGGATGGAAGCAATCAGCCCCAGCATTTT
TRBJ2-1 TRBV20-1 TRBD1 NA CSARDPGGVTNEQFF TGCAGTGCTAGAGATCCAGGGGGAGTGACCAATGAGCAGTTCTTC
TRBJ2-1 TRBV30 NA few CAWGIRERNEQFF TGTGCCTGGGGAATACGGGAGCGGAATGAGCAGTTCTTC
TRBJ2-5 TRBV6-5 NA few CASSYSILGTGRGIQYF TGTGCCAGCAGTTACTCGATCTTGGGCACAGGGAGAGGAATTCAGTACTTC
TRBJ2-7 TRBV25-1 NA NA CASIGSGIYEQYF TGTGCCAGCATCGGCTCGGGTATCTACGAGCAGTACTTC
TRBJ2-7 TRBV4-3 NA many CASSQAFGYEQYF TGCGCCAGCAGCCAAGCGTTCGGTTACGAGCAGTACTTC
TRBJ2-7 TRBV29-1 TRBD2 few CSVEEGLAGGPHRYEQYF TGCAGCGTTGAAGAGGGACTAGCGGGAGGGCCGCACCGGTACGAGCAGTACTTC
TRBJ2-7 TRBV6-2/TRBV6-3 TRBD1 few CASSYENPGQGSSYEQYF TGTGCCAGCAGTTACGAGAACCCGGGACAGGGGTCCTCCTACGAGCAGTACTTC
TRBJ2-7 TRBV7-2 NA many CASSLATDPGSAQYF TGTGCCAGCAGCTTAGCCACAGACCCGGGCAGCGCGCAGTACTTC
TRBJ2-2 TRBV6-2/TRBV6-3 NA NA CASSYSNSGELFF TGTGCCAGCAGTTACTCGAATTCCGGGGAGCTGTTTTTT
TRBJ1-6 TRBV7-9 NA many CASSNDRNSPLHF TGTGCCAGCAGCAACGACAGAAATTCACCCCTCCACTTT